This TCR beta chain emerged from a study of blood T cell repertoires in COVID-19. Background on the study: The United States, Italy and Spain provided the acute and convalescent COVID-19 samples. T cells, B-cell-depleted T cells, or PBMCs supplied cDNA or gDNA.

As for this clone: One end of the junction does not line up with germline, which may come from a read error.

In the original processing: Nucleated cell counts were estimated from reference gene primer amplification. Clones were sequenced by immunoSEQ multiplex PCR, and TCRdb holds only the in-frame ones, with some missing. Clone size and V and J calls were adopted from that table, with D and trimming inferred from the DNA. The sample includes 150,000 to 200,000 clones, 86% of them seen just once. The CDR3 loop spans 15 amino acids. The germline gives CDR1 SGHRS, CDR2 YFSETQ. The chain is built from TRBV5-1 and TRBJ2-7, with D maybe TRBD2 (6 bases). The sequence derives from a man aged 50 to 59 with active or convalescent COVID-19. The sample taken for sequencing was peripheral blood. CDR3 sequence: CTSSPRELSGDEQYF. The DNA of the CDR3 is TGCACCAGCAGCCCCCGGGAGCTTTCGGGCGACGAGCAGTACTTC.